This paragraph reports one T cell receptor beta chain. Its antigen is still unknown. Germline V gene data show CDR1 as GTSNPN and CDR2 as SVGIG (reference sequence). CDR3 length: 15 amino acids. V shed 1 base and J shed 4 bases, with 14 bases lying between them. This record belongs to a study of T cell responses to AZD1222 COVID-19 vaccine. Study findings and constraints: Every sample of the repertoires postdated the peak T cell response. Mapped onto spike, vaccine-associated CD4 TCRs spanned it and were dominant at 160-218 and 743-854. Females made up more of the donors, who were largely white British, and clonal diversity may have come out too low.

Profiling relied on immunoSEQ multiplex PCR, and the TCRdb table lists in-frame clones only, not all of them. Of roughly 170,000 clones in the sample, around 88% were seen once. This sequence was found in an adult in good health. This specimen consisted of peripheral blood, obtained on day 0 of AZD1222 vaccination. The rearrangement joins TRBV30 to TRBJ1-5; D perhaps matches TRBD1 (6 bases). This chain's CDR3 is CAWSGKDSTNQPQHF. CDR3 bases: TGTGCCTGGAGTGGCAAGGACAGCACAAATCAGCCCCAGCATTTT.